The source of this T cell receptor (beta chain) is a study of blood T cell repertoires in COVID-19. Background on the study: Donors in the United States, Italy and Spain gave samples during acute or convalescent COVID-19.

V lost 0 bases and J 3 bases, leaving 5 bases between the germline ends. The CDR3 totals 13 residues. Per germline, CDR1 SGHDT and CDR2 YYEEEE. The Seattle site enrolled patients during active infection and followed them longitudinally. In the source study's methods: Amplification of reference gene primers was used by the study to estimate nucleated cell counts. Sequenced by immunoSEQ multiplex PCR; TCRdb stores in-frame clones only, minus some. That table supplies the V and J calls and clone size; D and trimming were determined from the DNA. The sample lists a few hundred thousand clones; around nine tenths were seen once.

The origin of this receptor is a woman aged 25 to 39 with COVID-19, enrolled during active disease. The V and J genes are TRBV5-6 and TRBJ2-3; no clear D. The material sequenced was peripheral blood. The CDR3 nucleotides read TGTGCCAGCAGCTTGGTCAGTACAGATACGCAGTATTTT. Its protein product is CASSLVSTDTQYF.